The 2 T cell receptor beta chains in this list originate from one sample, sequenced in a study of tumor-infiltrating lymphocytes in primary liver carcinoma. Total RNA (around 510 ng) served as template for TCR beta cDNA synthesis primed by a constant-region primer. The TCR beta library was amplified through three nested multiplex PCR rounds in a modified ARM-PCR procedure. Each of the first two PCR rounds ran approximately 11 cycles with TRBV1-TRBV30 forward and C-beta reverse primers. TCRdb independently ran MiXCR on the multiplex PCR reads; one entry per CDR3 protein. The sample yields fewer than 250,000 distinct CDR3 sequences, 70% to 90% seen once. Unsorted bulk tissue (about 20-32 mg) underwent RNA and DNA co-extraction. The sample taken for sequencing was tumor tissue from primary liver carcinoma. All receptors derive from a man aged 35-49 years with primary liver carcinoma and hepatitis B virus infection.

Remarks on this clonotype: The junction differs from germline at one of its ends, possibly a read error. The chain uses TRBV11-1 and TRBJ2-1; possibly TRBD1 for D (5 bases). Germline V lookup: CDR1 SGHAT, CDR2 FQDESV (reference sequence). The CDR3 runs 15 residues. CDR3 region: CANRFQRPLDNDQFF. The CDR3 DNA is TGTGCCAACAGGTTCCAGAGACCGCTGGACAATGATCAGTTCTTC.

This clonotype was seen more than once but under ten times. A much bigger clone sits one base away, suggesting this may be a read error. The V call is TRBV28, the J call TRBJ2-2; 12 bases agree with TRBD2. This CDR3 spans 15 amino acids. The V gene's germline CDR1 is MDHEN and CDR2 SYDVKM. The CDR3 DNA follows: TGTGCCAGCAGTCCTAGCGGGAGGGCTACCGGGGAGCCGTTTTTT. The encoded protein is CASSPSGRATGEPFF.